This is a list of T cell receptor beta chains from one sample in a study of blood T cell repertoires in COVID-19. Using immunoSEQ multiplex PCR, the repertoire was profiled, and TCRdb retains in-frame clones only, with some absent. The data show 25,000 or so clones, with under 90% seen just once and roughly 20% held by the top ten. Sequencing input: peripheral blood. These receptors were collected from a woman of 80 years or more with acute or convalescent COVID-19. CDR3s include the opening cysteine and the closing phenylalanine or tryptophan. A D gene is named only where the DNA matches it firmly. The size field is filled for only some rows; it gives once, few, many or a size class.

D gene	clone size	V gene	J gene	CDR3 protein	CDR3 DNA
-	once	TRBV7-9	TRBJ1-6	CASSLGGNLFPLHF	TGTGCCAGCAGCTTGGGAGGGAACCTCTTCCCCCTCCACTTT
-	-	TRBV6-2/TRBV6-3	TRBJ1-6	CASSYDTRGRVNSPLHF	TGTGCCAGCAGTTACGACACCCGTGGCAGGGTGAACTCACCCCTCCACTTT
TRBD2	-	TRBV11-3	TRBJ2-5	CASSLRGAGGKETQYF	TGTGCCAGCAGCTTAAGAGGAGCGGGGGGAAAAGAGACCCAGTACTTC
TRBD2	-	TRBV6-4	TRBJ2-2	CASNRELAGGRNTGELFF	TGTGCCAGCAACCGTGAACTAGCGGGGGGGCGGAACACCGGGGAGCTGTTTTTT
TRBD2	-	TRBV10-3	TRBJ2-5	CAISGSGGSSQTQYF	TGTGCCATCAGTGGGAGCGGGGGGTCTTCCCAGACCCAGTACTTC
-	-	TRBV28	TRBJ2-7	CASVAGQSYEQYF	TGTGCCAGCGTCGCGGGACAGAGTTACGAGCAGTACTTC
-	-	TRBV4-1	TRBJ2-6	CASSQGSGAGANVLTF	TGCGCCAGCAGCCAAGGATCAGGGGCTGGGGCCAACGTCCTGACTTTC
-	few	TRBV11-2	TRBJ2-1	CASSLVGHSSYNEQFF	TGTGCCAGCAGCTTAGTGGGCCACTCTTCCTACAATGAGCAGTTCTTC
TRBD2	-	TRBV5-4	TRBJ2-1	CATHLGLAEYNEQFF	TGTGCCACCCACTTGGGACTAGCGGAATACAATGAGCAGTTCTTC
TRBD1	-	TRBV29-1	TRBJ2-7	CSAGQGIGREQYF	TGCAGCGCAGGACAGGGGATAGGACGTGAGCAGTACTTC
TRBD2	-	TRBV27	TRBJ2-5	CASSFLHRGSGIRETQYF	TGTGCCAGCAGTTTCCTTCATCGGGGTAGCGGGATAAGGGAGACCCAGTACTTC
-	-	TRBV18	TRBJ1-6	CASSPNRATNSPLHF	TGTGCCAGCTCACCGAACAGGGCTACCAATTCACCCCTCCACTTT
-	-	TRBV4-3	TRBJ2-1	CASSQELVDEQFF	TGCGCCAGCAGCCAAGAATTAGTCGATGAGCAGTTCTTC
-	-	TRBV7-2	TRBJ2-7	CASSPRDTVEQYF	TGTGCCAGCAGCCCCCGTGACACGGTTGAGCAGTACTTC
-	-	TRBV19	TRBJ2-7	CASSNGGPREQYF	TGTGCCAGTAGTAACGGAGGCCCTAGGGAGCAGTACTTC
TRBD1	once	TRBV20-1	TRBJ1-2	CSASNGQDDGYTF	TGCAGTGCTAGTAACGGACAGGACGATGGCTACACCTTC
TRBD2	once	TRBV30	TRBJ2-3	CAWSGLAGGDTQYF	TGTGCCTGGAGTGGACTAGCGGGAGGAGATACGCAGTATTTT
TRBD1	-	TRBV6-6	TRBJ2-6	CASRHSTGAGANVLTF	TGTGCCAGCAGACATTCCACAGGGGCTGGGGCCAACGTCCTGACTTTC
-	-	TRBV30	TRBJ2-5	CAWSRDWSGSETQYF	TGTGCCTGGAGTAGAGACTGGAGCGGGTCGGAGACCCAGTACTTC
TRBD1	-	TRBV5-1	TRBJ1-2	CASSFSGTGDGYTF	TGCGCCAGCAGCTTCTCCGGGACAGGGGACGGCTACACCTTC
TRBD1	-	TRBV6-2/TRBV6-3	TRBJ1-4	CASSYGPGTANEKLFF	TGTGCCAGCAGTTACGGACCCGGGACAGCGAATGAAAAACTGTTTTTT
-	-	TRBV19	TRBJ1-2	CASNPDDIPHGYTF	TGTGCCAGTAACCCAGACGACATCCCTCATGGCTACACCTTC
-	-	TRBV7-9	TRBJ1-4	CASSLGTGREKLFF	TGTGCCAGCAGCTTGGGCACAGGGCGTGAAAAACTGTTTTTT
-	-	TRBV2	TRBJ1-5	CASSIDQPQHF	TGTGCCAGCAGTATAGATCAGCCCCAGCATTTT
-	-	TRBV6-2/TRBV6-3	TRBJ2-1	CASSWALSMVNEQFF	TGTGCCAGCAGTTGGGCGCTCAGCATGGTCAATGAGCAGTTCTTC
-	-	TRBV18	TRBJ2-7	CASSPPSGTYEQYF	TGTGCCAGCTCACCACCGTCAGGAACCTACGAGCAGTACTTC
TRBD2	-	TRBV19	TRBJ2-2	CASSPLGTSGGAGTGELFF	TGTGCCAGTAGTCCCCTCGGGACTAGCGGGGGGGCGGGCACCGGGGAGCTGTTTTTT
-	-	TRBV19	TRBJ2-7	CASKLRTAGSYEQYF	TGTGCCAGTAAGTTGAGGACGGCGGGCTCCTACGAGCAGTACTTC
TRBD1	once	TRBV5-6	TRBJ2-7	CASSRDREGEQYF	TGTGCCAGCAGCCGAGACAGGGAAGGCGAGCAGTACTTC
TRBD2	once	TRBV7-2	TRBJ2-3	CASRTGTSGSTDTQYF	TGTGCCAGCAGGACGGGGACTAGCGGTAGCACAGATACGCAGTATTTT
-	-	TRBV10-3	TRBJ1-1	CAIVGAMNTEAFF	TGTGCCATCGTAGGGGCAATGAACACTGAAGCTTTCTTT
TRBD1	-	TRBV6-6	TRBJ1-5	CASSFPGTGGQPQHF	TGTGCCAGCAGTTTTCCCGGGACAGGAGGTCAGCCCCAGCATTTT
-	-	TRBV7-2	TRBJ2-5	CASSPITGPQETQYF	TGTGCCAGCAGCCCCATAACAGGGCCCCAAGAGACCCAGTACTTC
-	-	TRBV18	TRBJ1-1	CASSATEAFF	TGTGCCAGCTCGGCTACTGAAGCTTTCTTT
-	-	TRBV7-6	TRBJ2-1	CASTGEVGSYNEQFF	TGTGCCAGCACCGGCGAGGTTGGGTCCTACAATGAGCAGTTCTTC